These 13 T cell receptor beta chains were sequenced from one sample in a study of blood T cell repertoires in COVID-19. Generated by immunoSEQ multiplex PCR, the TCRdb table keeps only in-frame clones and is missing some. This sample yields fewer than 60,000 clones, of which about four fifths are seen a single time; roughly a quarter belongs to the top ten. Sequencing input: peripheral blood. These receptors were obtained from a woman of 80 years or more with COVID-19, enrolled during active disease.

The chain combines TRBV21-1 with TRBJ2-1; the tabulated D call, TRBD2, remains unverified against the DNA. TRBV21-1 is annotated as a pseudogene. This CDR3 is built from 18 residues. The CDR3 sequence is CASSAGLAGGVSYNEQFF. DNA of the CDR3: TGTGCCAGCAGCGCAGGACTAGCGGGCGGAGTCTCCTACAATGAGCAGTTCTTC.

The J gene is TRBJ2-6, the V gene TRBV14, with a possible D match to TRBD1 (6 bases). This CDR3 region has 16 residues. V lost 2 bases to trimming and J lost 2 bases, with 10 bases between them. CDR1 is SGHDN and CDR2 is FVKESK in the germline V gene. The CDR3 region has the DNA TGTGCCAGCAGCCAACGGACAGAGGCTGGGGCCAACGTCCTGACTTTC. Protein: CASSQRTEAGANVLTF. The variable domain in full, completed from reference TRBV14 and TRBJ2-6, reads EAGVTQFPSHSVIEKGQTVTLRCDPISGHDNLYWYRRVMGKEIKFLLHFVKESKQDESGMPNNRFLAERTGGTYSTLKVQPAELEDSGVYFCASSQRTEAGANVLTFGAGSRLTVL.

The CDR3 sequence: CASRLTGQLNTEAFF. CDR3 in DNA: TGCGCCAGCAGATTAACAGGCCAACTGAACACTGAAGCTTTCTTT. This chain uses TRBV5-1 with TRBJ1-1; perhaps TRBD1 as D (5 bases). This CDR3 is 15 amino acids long. Per germline, CDR1 SGHRS and CDR2 YFSETQ. Trimming cost V 5 bases and J 0 bases, with 14 bases left between them.

J is TRBJ2-7 and V is TRBV7-9; the match to TRBD2 covers 10 bases. This CDR3 is 16 amino acids long. Trimming cost V 1 base and J 3 bases; bases outside gene matches: 6. The germline V gene has CDR1 SEHNR and CDR2 FQNEAQ (reference sequence). This CDR3 reads CASSLVGTSVHYEQYF. In DNA, the CDR3 is TGTGCCAGCAGCTTAGTTGGGACTAGCGTTCACTACGAGCAGTACTTC.

The rearrangement uses TRBV7-8 and TRBJ2-7; TRBD2 matches at 12 bases. V lost 1 base, J lost 3 bases, and 4 bases stayed unmatched. From germline, CDR1 is SGHVS and CDR2 FQNEAQ. This CDR3 spans 16 amino acids. The CDR3 is CASSLVASGRGYEQYF. The DNA of the CDR3 is TGTGCCAGCAGCTTAGTCGCTAGCGGGAGGGGCTACGAGCAGTACTTC.

This chain joins TRBV14 and TRBJ2-3, with TRBD2 matching over 13 bases. This CDR3 region has 15 residues. The germline gives CDR1 SGHDN, CDR2 FVKESK. The V and J ends lost 4 bases and 8 bases, in that order; junction bases with no gene match: 6. CDR3 bases: TGTGCCAGCAGCCCGGGACTAGCGGGACCTACTACGCAGTATTTT. This encodes CASSPGLAGPTTQYF.

The chain carries TRBV9 and TRBJ2-2; TRBD1 aligns across 8 bases. Germline CDR1 is SGDLS and CDR2 is YYNGEE. This CDR3 comprises 19 residues. The ends lost 0 bases at V and 1 base at J; junction bases unmatched: 11. The CDR3 reads CASSVGRLRTGRNTGELFF. For the CDR3, the DNA is TGTGCCAGCAGCGTAGGGAGACTCAGGACAGGGCGGAACACCGGGGAGCTGTTTTTT.

J is TRBJ1-1 and V is TRBV29-1; possibly TRBD1 for D (6 bases). The germline V gene has CDR1 SQVTM and CDR2 ANQGSEA. V was pared by 2 bases and J by 7 bases, with 29 bases between. The CDR3 runs 18 residues. The CDR3 spells CSVEKGGTDSRRGGEAFF. In DNA, the CDR3 is TGCAGCGTTGAAAAGGGGGGGACCGACAGCCGAAGAGGTGGTGAAGCTTTCTTT.

This clone occurred a few times. The V call is TRBV5-5, the J call TRBJ1-6; no clear D gene. The germline V and J ends were trimmed by 0 bases and 9 bases, with 13 bases remaining between them. The CDR3 runs 15 residues. Germline assignment: CDR1 SGHKS and CDR2 YYEKEE (reference sequence). The chain's CDR3 is CASSLASGTRSPLHF. For the CDR3, the DNA is TGTGCCAGCAGCTTGGCCTCAGGAACTCGTTCACCCCTCCACTTT.

The chain carries TRBV29-1 and TRBJ2-1; D not resolved. The germline gives CDR1 SQVTM, CDR2 ANQGSEA. The CDR3 is 14 residues long. Trimming shortened V by 6 bases and J by 6 bases, and 18 bases separated the two germline ends. CDR3 region: CSVLPVQKTNEQFF. CDR3 DNA sequence: TGCAGCGTACTGCCGGTACAGAAAACCAATGAGCAGTTCTTC.

The chain links TRBV15 to TRBJ2-7; 8 bases align to TRBD1. The ends lost 3 bases at V and 2 bases at J; junction bases unmatched: 12. Germline-derived CDR1 and CDR2 are LNHNV and YYDKDF (reference sequence). The CDR3 covers 17 residues. CDR3 sequence reads: CATSSPPTRTGTYEQYF. DNA for the CDR3: TGTGCCACCAGCAGCCCACCAACTAGGACAGGGACCTACGAGCAGTACTTC.

This chain connects TRBV7-3 to TRBJ2-2; tentatively, D is TRBD1 (6 bases). V was cut by 0 bases and J by 6 bases, with 11 bases left in between. This CDR3 comprises 15 residues. Germline CDR1 SGHTA, CDR2 FQGTGA. The CDR3 DNA sequence: TGTGCCAGCAGCTTAACGGCCAGGGGAGCCGGGGAGCTGTTTTTT. Its protein product is CASSLTARGAGELFF.

The V call is TRBV18, the J call TRBJ2-1, with TRBD2 as a possible D gene (5 bases). The germline CDR1 and CDR2 sequences are KGHSH and LQKENI. V lost 6 bases, J lost 0 bases, and 21 bases lay in between. CDR3 length: 18 residues. The CDR3 DNA follows: TGTGCCAGCTCGCCCTCTTCCGGGGTACTAAGCTCCTACAATGAGCAGTTCTTC. This sequence encodes CASSPSSGVLSSYNEQFF.